The rows below give T cell receptor beta chains drawn from one sample of a study of control samples from healthy donors and cancer patients. The table came from immunoSEQ multiplex PCR; TCRdb's copy has only in-frame clones and leaves some out. The table records about 220,000 clones, over 90% of them present only once. The specimen sequenced was blood. All receptors come from a man in his forties or fifties in good health. Each CDR3 is given without its conserved first and last residue. Each record gives: J gene, CDR3 length, V gene, CDR3 protein.

TRBJ1-4,14,TRBV19,ASSIPGDWANEKLF
TRBJ2-3,14,TRBV5-1,ASSLLLAAVGDTQY
TRBJ1-6,12,TRBV19,ASTPRRADSPLH
TRBJ1-6,13,TRBV10-2,ASSERAGYNSPLH
TRBJ1-6,14,TRBV11-2,ASSLGRGVGNSPLH
TRBJ2-2,15,TRBV4-3,ASSQVGTGGNGGELF
TRBJ1-1,9,TRBV3-1/TRBV3-2,ASSHGLRAF
TRBJ2-7,11,TRBV6-6,ASSTGGTYEQY
TRBJ1-5,14,TRBV19,ASSLNLGQGNQPQH
TRBJ1-4,11,TRBV19,ASRRTVNEKLF
TRBJ2-3,11,TRBV18,ASSSTFTDTQY
TRBJ1-4,14,TRBV7-9,ASSLTLQGTGEKLF
TRBJ1-2,12,TRBV3-1/TRBV3-2,ASSRKQGDYGYT
TRBJ1-1,14,TRBV7-3,ASRTGEFQPNTEAF
TRBJ1-3,10,TRBV5-1,ASSFDRGTIY
TRBJ1-2,13,TRBV7-9,ASSLGRAGNLGYT
TRBJ1-5,14,TRBV28,ASSKNRGIGNQPQH
TRBJ2-1,11,TRBV6-5,ASTLGGGSEQF
TRBJ2-1,13,TRBV18,ASSPPGLSPNEQF
TRBJ1-3,13,TRBV5-1,ASSLTGFSGNTIY
TRBJ2-5,12,TRBV19,ASSSSGGKETQY
TRBJ1-3,13,TRBV7-6,ASSSSFSSGNTIY
TRBJ2-5,14,TRBV27,ASSSLAGGSQETQY
TRBJ2-3,12,TRBV19,ASSLGTSTDTQY
TRBJ1-1,11,TRBV12-3/TRBV12-4,ASCPDSRTEAF
TRBJ2-7,13,TRBV6-5,ASSRWAKGNHEQY
TRBJ2-3,13,TRBV19,ASSIDRWKTDTQY
TRBJ1-2,13,TRBV6-2/TRBV6-3,ASSYDPAGSYGYT
TRBJ2-5,13,TRBV2,ASSPPGGAGETQY
TRBJ1-2,12,TRBV11-2,ASRRGQGFGGYT
TRBJ2-3,9,TRBV7-9,ASSRQDTQY
TRBJ1-4,14,TRBV18,ASSPRFAGLNEKLF
TRBJ1-1,11,TRBV3-1/TRBV3-2,ASSLFPGSEAF
TRBJ1-6,11,TRBV29-1,SVSTGFSSPLH
TRBJ2-5,13,TRBV5-1,ASSSGSGYQETQY
TRBJ1-1,13,TRBV19,ASSGDRTVWTEAF
TRBJ2-7,13,TRBV5-1,ASSFGGGLTYEQY
TRBJ2-7,12,TRBV28,ASSLPQGLGEQY
TRBJ1-2,13,TRBV28,ASSSSERRRSGYT
TRBJ2-2,14,TRBV7-9,ASSPRVPGGAGELF
TRBJ2-2,13,TRBV6-5,ASVRTGAATGELF
TRBJ1-6,10,TRBV4-1,ASSQASGPLH
TRBJ2-3,12,TRBV2,ASSVVGGEDTQY
TRBJ1-3,13,TRBV27,ASGRDRRSGNTIY
TRBJ1-2,9,TRBV29-1,SVGAGNGYT
TRBJ1-1,15,TRBV9,ASSPPRGLRKRGEAF